This T cell receptor beta chain was obtained from a study of T cells in Graves' hyperthyroidism and ophthalmopathy. The source material, RNA transcripts, was used to amplify TCR beta CDR3 regions. Primed by the HTBI set, a first-round RT-PCR was run on the TCR CDR3. TCRdb recomputed calls from the multiplex PCR reads with MiXCR, one row per CDR3 protein. The table lists some 560,000 distinct CDR3 sequences, 12% to 15% of them singletons, with over 11% in the top ten. Sequencing was carried out using blood. The sequence was obtained from a woman in her thirties or forties with Graves' hyperthyroidism.

In DNA form, the CDR3 reads TGTGCCAGCAGCTTGGATTCGCAGGGCACTAATTCACCCCTCCACTTT. This translates into CASSLDSQGTNSPLHF. The chain carries TRBV5-5 and TRBJ1-6; D might be TRBD1 (5 bases). The CDR3 runs to 16 residues. V shed 0 bases and J shed 6 bases, with 13 bases lying between them. Germline CDR1 reads SGHKS; CDR2 reads YYEKEE (reference sequence).